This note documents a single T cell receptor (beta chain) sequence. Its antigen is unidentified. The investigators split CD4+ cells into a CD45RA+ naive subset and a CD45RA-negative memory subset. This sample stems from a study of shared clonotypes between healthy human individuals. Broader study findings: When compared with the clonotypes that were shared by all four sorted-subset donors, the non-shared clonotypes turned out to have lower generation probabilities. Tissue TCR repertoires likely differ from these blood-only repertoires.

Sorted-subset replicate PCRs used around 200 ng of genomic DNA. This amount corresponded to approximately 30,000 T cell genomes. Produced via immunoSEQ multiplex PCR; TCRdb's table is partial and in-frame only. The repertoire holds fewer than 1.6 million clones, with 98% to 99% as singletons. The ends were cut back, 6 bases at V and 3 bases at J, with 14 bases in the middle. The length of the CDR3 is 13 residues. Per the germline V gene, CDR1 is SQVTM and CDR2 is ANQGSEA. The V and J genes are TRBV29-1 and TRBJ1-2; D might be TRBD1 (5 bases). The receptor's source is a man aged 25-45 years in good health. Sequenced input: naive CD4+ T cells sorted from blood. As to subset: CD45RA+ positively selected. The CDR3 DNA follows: TGCAGCGTCGAGAAGGGGATCGACTATGGCTACACCTTC. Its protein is CSVEKGIDYGYTF.